A selection of T cell receptor beta chains follows, all from one sample in a study of CD8 T cells in Susac syndrome. In TCRdb, the immunoSEQ multiplex PCR reads were re-called with MiXCR into one record per CDR3 protein. The sample includes almost 450,000 distinct CDR3 sequences, approximately 85% seen only once; the top ten take 0.09% to 0.15%. Sequencing was performed on CD8+ T cells from PBMCs. The receptors shown here come from a human donor with multiple sclerosis. Both conserved end residues are trimmed from each CDR3. D genes are given only for firm matches. Clone size appears in some rows only: once, few, many, or a class for an expanded clone.

cdr3_aa: ASSPRLAGYNTDTQY
j_call: TRBJ2-3
d_call: TRBD2
clone_size: NA
v_call: TRBV7-2

cdr3_aa: SARTGVSYNEQF
j_call: TRBJ2-1
d_call: NA
clone_size: NA
v_call: TRBV20-1

cdr3_aa: AWTLLTEAF
j_call: TRBJ1-1
d_call: NA
clone_size: NA
v_call: TRBV30

cdr3_aa: SVPTSGRETDTQY
j_call: TRBJ2-3
d_call: TRBD2
clone_size: NA
v_call: TRBV29-1

cdr3_aa: AWDRAF
j_call: TRBJ1-1
d_call: NA
clone_size: once
v_call: TRBV30

cdr3_aa: ASSHPGQRGPTDTQY
j_call: TRBJ2-3
d_call: NA
clone_size: NA
v_call: TRBV4-1

cdr3_aa: SVQQGATEAF
j_call: TRBJ1-1
d_call: TRBD1
clone_size: NA
v_call: TRBV29-1

cdr3_aa: ASPEVQDRGLESNQPQH
j_call: TRBJ1-5
d_call: TRBD1
clone_size: NA
v_call: TRBV2

cdr3_aa: AWSIDSGPYYEQY
j_call: TRBJ2-7
d_call: TRBD2
clone_size: NA
v_call: TRBV30

cdr3_aa: ASSSRLGNQPQH
j_call: TRBJ1-5
d_call: NA
clone_size: NA
v_call: TRBV12-3/TRBV12-4

cdr3_aa: ASSLEGRPYEQY
j_call: TRBJ2-7
d_call: NA
clone_size: NA
v_call: TRBV7-8

cdr3_aa: ASSSPPRYEGAGETQY
j_call: TRBJ2-5
d_call: TRBD1
clone_size: NA
v_call: TRBV11-2

cdr3_aa: ASSELYRGPNYGYT
j_call: TRBJ1-2
d_call: NA
clone_size: NA
v_call: TRBV10-2

cdr3_aa: AWSDPDIFPSPLH
j_call: TRBJ1-6
d_call: NA
clone_size: NA
v_call: TRBV30

cdr3_aa: SAIDSDRPLYEQY
j_call: TRBJ2-7
d_call: TRBD1
clone_size: NA
v_call: TRBV20-1

cdr3_aa: ASFSGAEQY
j_call: TRBJ2-7
d_call: NA
clone_size: NA
v_call: TRBV10-2

cdr3_aa: ASSYGQGALADTQY
j_call: TRBJ2-3
d_call: TRBD1
clone_size: NA
v_call: TRBV11-2

cdr3_aa: ASSPYRTDTQY
j_call: TRBJ2-3
d_call: NA
clone_size: NA
v_call: TRBV7-9

cdr3_aa: ASSTGRRKMDEQF
j_call: TRBJ2-1
d_call: NA
clone_size: NA
v_call: TRBV28

cdr3_aa: ASSRGGEAYEQY
j_call: TRBJ2-7
d_call: NA
clone_size: NA
v_call: TRBV4-1

cdr3_aa: ASTDGSGASTDTQY
j_call: TRBJ2-3
d_call: TRBD2
clone_size: NA
v_call: TRBV7-9

cdr3_aa: ASSYLQGGEQY
j_call: TRBJ2-7
d_call: NA
clone_size: NA
v_call: TRBV6-2/TRBV6-3

cdr3_aa: ASSPLLAGVYDTQY
j_call: TRBJ2-3
d_call: TRBD2
clone_size: NA
v_call: TRBV27

cdr3_aa: ASSPLTGFTNYGYT
j_call: TRBJ1-2
d_call: NA
clone_size: NA
v_call: TRBV19

cdr3_aa: ASSSRGQEYQETQY
j_call: TRBJ2-5
d_call: TRBD1
clone_size: NA
v_call: TRBV19

cdr3_aa: ASSQVDRGYGYT
j_call: TRBJ1-2
d_call: TRBD1
clone_size: NA
v_call: TRBV4-1

cdr3_aa: ASSPAWPGGYGYT
j_call: TRBJ1-2
d_call: TRBD1
clone_size: once
v_call: TRBV6-2/TRBV6-3

cdr3_aa: AWRGTGLNYGYT
j_call: TRBJ1-2
d_call: TRBD1
clone_size: NA
v_call: TRBV30

cdr3_aa: ASYLGTEAF
j_call: TRBJ1-1
d_call: NA
clone_size: few
v_call: TRBV6-1

cdr3_aa: ASSLVAGDNEQF
j_call: TRBJ2-1
d_call: NA
clone_size: NA
v_call: TRBV5-1

cdr3_aa: ATSTGQVLDEQF
j_call: TRBJ2-1
d_call: TRBD1
clone_size: once
v_call: TRBV24-1

cdr3_aa: ASSLLGQGFTGELF
j_call: TRBJ2-2
d_call: TRBD1
clone_size: few
v_call: TRBV5-4

cdr3_aa: ASSIGYIGEPTDTQY
j_call: TRBJ2-3
d_call: NA
clone_size: NA
v_call: TRBV19

cdr3_aa: ASSEGTGNTYEQY
j_call: TRBJ2-7
d_call: TRBD1
clone_size: NA
v_call: TRBV5-6

cdr3_aa: ASSQVGVVNTEAF
j_call: TRBJ1-1
d_call: NA
clone_size: NA
v_call: TRBV4-1

cdr3_aa: ASSLSGGGAYNEQF
j_call: TRBJ2-1
d_call: NA
clone_size: few
v_call: TRBV5-1

cdr3_aa: AWSVGLASNEQY
j_call: TRBJ2-7
d_call: TRBD2
clone_size: NA
v_call: TRBV30

cdr3_aa: ASSQPGRDTQY
j_call: TRBJ2-3
d_call: NA
clone_size: NA
v_call: TRBV4-1

cdr3_aa: ATLRSTGEKLF
j_call: TRBJ1-4
d_call: NA
clone_size: NA
v_call: TRBV19

cdr3_aa: ASSPRWYEQY
j_call: TRBJ2-7
d_call: NA
clone_size: NA
v_call: TRBV7-9

cdr3_aa: ASSQVGQEQAF
j_call: TRBJ1-1
d_call: NA
clone_size: NA
v_call: TRBV4-1

cdr3_aa: AWGYGAGELF
j_call: TRBJ2-2
d_call: NA
clone_size: NA
v_call: TRBV30

cdr3_aa: ASSLTGSDTQY
j_call: TRBJ2-3
d_call: NA
clone_size: few
v_call: TRBV3-1

cdr3_aa: ASSYPTLSRSSYNEQF
j_call: TRBJ2-1
d_call: NA
clone_size: NA
v_call: TRBV6-5

cdr3_aa: ASSSGNMNTEAF
j_call: TRBJ1-1
d_call: NA
clone_size: NA
v_call: TRBV27

cdr3_aa: ASRPGGGETQY
j_call: TRBJ2-5
d_call: NA
clone_size: NA
v_call: TRBV12-3/TRBV12-4

cdr3_aa: ASGQGGYHGYT
j_call: TRBJ1-2
d_call: TRBD1
clone_size: NA
v_call: TRBV5-1

cdr3_aa: ASSVASSGANVLT
j_call: TRBJ2-6
d_call: NA
clone_size: NA
v_call: TRBV5-6

cdr3_aa: ASSLAGLGYNEQF
j_call: TRBJ2-1
d_call: NA
clone_size: once
v_call: TRBV7-9

cdr3_aa: ASSYGTNSYGYT
j_call: TRBJ1-2
d_call: NA
clone_size: NA
v_call: TRBV6-5

cdr3_aa: ATSDSLYNEQF
j_call: TRBJ2-1
d_call: NA
clone_size: NA
v_call: TRBV24-1

cdr3_aa: ASSKGLAGEYNEQF
j_call: TRBJ2-1
d_call: TRBD2
clone_size: once
v_call: TRBV6-1

cdr3_aa: ASSHPADQTYTDTQY
j_call: TRBJ2-3
d_call: NA
clone_size: NA
v_call: TRBV7-9

cdr3_aa: ASSFTGTGAF
j_call: TRBJ1-1
d_call: NA
clone_size: NA
v_call: TRBV7-3

cdr3_aa: ARGVSGSPDEQY
j_call: TRBJ2-7
d_call: TRBD2
clone_size: NA
v_call: TRBV2

cdr3_aa: SARDFRQDYGYT
j_call: TRBJ1-2
d_call: NA
clone_size: NA
v_call: TRBV20-1

cdr3_aa: ASSLFEGRSNNEQF
j_call: TRBJ2-1
d_call: NA
clone_size: NA
v_call: TRBV28